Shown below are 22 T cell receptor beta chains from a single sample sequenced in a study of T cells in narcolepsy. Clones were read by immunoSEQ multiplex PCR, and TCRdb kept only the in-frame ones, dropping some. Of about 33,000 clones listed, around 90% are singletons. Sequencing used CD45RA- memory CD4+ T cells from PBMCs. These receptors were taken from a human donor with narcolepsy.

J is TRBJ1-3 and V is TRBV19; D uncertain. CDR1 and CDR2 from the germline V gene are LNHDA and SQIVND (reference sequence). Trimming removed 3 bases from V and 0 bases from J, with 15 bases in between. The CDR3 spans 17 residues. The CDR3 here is CASSISPGPFSGNTIYF. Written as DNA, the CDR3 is TGTGCCAGTAGTATTAGCCCGGGCCCGTTCTCTGGAAACACCATATATTTT.

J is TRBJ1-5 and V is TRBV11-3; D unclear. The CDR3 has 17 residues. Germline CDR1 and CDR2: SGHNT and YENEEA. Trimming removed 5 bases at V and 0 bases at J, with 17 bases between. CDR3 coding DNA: TGTGCCAGCAGCCCCTTTTGGGCAGCTATTAGCAATCAGCCCCAGCATTTT. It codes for CASSPFWAAISNQPQHF.

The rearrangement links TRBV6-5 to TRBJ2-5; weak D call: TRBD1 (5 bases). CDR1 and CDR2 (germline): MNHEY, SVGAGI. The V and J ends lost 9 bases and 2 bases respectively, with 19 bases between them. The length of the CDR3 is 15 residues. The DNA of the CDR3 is TGTGCCAGTTCTCCCGGTTGGACATCGCAAGAGACCCAGTACTTC. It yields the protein CASSPGWTSQETQYF.

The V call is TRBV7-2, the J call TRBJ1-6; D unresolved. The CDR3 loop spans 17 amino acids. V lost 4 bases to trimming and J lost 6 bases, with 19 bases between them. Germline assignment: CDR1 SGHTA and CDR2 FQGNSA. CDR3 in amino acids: CASSSTNTNRLNSPLHF. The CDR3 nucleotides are TGTGCCAGCAGCTCAACAAACACAAACAGACTTAATTCACCCCTCCACTTT.

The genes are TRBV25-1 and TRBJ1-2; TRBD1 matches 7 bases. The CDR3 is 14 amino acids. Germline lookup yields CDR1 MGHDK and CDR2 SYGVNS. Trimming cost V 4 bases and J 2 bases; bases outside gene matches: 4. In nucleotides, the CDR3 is TGTGCCAGCAGTGTGGAGACAGGGAACTATGGCTACACCTTC. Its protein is CASSVETGNYGYTF.

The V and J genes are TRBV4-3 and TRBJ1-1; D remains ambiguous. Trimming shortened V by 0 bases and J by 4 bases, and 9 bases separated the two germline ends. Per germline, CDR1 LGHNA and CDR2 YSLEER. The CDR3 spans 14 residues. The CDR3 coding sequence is TGCGCCAGCAGCCAAGACCGGGAGGGCACTGAAGCTTTCTTT. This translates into CASSQDREGTEAFF.

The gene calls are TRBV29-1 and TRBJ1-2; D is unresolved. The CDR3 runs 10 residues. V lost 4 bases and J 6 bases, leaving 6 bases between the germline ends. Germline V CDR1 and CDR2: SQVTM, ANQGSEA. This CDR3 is CSVGRDGYTF. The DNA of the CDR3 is TGCAGCGTTGGTAGGGATGGCTACACCTTC.

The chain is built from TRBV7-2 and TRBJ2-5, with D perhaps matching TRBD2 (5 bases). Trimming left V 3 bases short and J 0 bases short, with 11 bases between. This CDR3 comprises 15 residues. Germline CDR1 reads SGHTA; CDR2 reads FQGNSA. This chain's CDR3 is CASSFGNGNQETQYF. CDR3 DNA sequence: TGTGCCAGCAGCTTCGGAAACGGGAACCAAGAGACCCAGTACTTC.

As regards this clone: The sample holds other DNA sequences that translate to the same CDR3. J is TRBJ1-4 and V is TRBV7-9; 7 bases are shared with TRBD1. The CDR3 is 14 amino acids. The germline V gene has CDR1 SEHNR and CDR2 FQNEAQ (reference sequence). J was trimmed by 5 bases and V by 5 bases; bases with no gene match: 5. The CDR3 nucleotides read TGTGCCAGCAGCCTCCGACAGGGAAATGAAAAACTGTTTTTT. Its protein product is CASSLRQGNEKLFF.

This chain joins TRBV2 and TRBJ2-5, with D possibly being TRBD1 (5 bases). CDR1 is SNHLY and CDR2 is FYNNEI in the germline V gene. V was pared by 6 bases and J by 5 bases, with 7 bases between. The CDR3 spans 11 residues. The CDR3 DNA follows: TGTGCCAGCAGGGGGCAGGAGACCCAGTACTTC. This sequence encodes CASRGQETQYF.

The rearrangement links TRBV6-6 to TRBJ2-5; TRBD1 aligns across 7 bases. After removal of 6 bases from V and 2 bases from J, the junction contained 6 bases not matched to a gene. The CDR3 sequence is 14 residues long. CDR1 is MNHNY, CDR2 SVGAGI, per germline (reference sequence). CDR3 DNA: TGTGCCAGCAGCCACCCGGGACAGCAAGAGACCCAGTACTTC. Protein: CASSHPGQQETQYF.

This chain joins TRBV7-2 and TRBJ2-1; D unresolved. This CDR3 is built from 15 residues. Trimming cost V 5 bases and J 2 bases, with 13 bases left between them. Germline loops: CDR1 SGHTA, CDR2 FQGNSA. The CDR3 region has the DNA TGTGCCAGCAGCCCAAGAAGTAGCCCCTACAATGAGCAGTTCTTC. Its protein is CASSPRSSPYNEQFF.

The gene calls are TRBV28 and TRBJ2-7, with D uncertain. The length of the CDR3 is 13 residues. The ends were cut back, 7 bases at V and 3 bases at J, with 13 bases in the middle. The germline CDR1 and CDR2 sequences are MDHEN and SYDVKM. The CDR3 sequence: CASIPRNGYEQYF. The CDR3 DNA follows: TGTGCCAGCATCCCCCGAAACGGCTACGAGCAGTACTTC.

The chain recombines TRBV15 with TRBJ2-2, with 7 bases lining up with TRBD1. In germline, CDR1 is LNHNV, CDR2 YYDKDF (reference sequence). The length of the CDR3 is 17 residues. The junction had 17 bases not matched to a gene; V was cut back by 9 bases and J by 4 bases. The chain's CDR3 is CATRNLTGDRGTGELFF. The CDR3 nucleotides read TGTGCCACTCGGAACCTTACAGGGGATAGGGGCACCGGGGAGCTGTTTTTT.

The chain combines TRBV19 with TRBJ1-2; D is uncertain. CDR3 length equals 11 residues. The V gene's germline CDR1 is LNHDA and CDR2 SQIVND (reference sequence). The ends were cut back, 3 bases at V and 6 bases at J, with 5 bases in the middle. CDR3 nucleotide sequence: TGTGCCAGTAGTATTGGCAATGGCTACACCTTC. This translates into CASSIGNGYTF.

In nucleotides, the CDR3 is TGTGCCAGCAGTCGAACAGGGGCAGTCGAAGAAAAACTGTTTTTT. Protein product: CASSRTGAVEEKLFF. The chain carries TRBV6-5 and TRBJ1-4; 7 bases align to TRBD1. This CDR3 comprises 15 residues. Germline values: CDR1 MNHEY, CDR2 SVGAGI. V lost 5 bases, J lost 8 bases, and 11 bases stayed unmatched.

This CDR3 is CASSVGGFATGELFF. The CDR3, as DNA: TGTGCCAGCAGCGTAGGCGGTTTCGCCACCGGGGAGCTGTTTTTT. The rearrangement links TRBV9 to TRBJ2-2; no definite D call. V lost 0 bases and J 4 bases, leaving 10 bases between the germline ends. Germline-derived CDR1 and CDR2 are SGDLS and YYNGEE. CDR3 length equals 15 residues.

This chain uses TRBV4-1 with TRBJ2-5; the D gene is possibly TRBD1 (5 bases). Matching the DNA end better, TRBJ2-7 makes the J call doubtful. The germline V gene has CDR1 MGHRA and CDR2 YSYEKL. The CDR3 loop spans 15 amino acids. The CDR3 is CASSQDPAGSGEQYF. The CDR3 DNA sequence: TGCGCCAGCAGCCAAGACCCGGCAGGGTCGGGCGAGCAGTACTTC.

CDR3 protein: CASSPKAGGPVYTQYF. The CDR3 bases are TGTGCCAGCAGCCCAAAGGCGGGGGGGCCTGTATATACGCAGTATTTT. V is TRBV7-2 and J is TRBJ2-3; 9 positions agree with TRBD2. J gave up 7 bases and V 5 bases, and 13 bases lay outside the gene matches. The CDR3 contains 16 residues. The germline V gene encodes CDR1 SGHTA and CDR2 FQGNSA.

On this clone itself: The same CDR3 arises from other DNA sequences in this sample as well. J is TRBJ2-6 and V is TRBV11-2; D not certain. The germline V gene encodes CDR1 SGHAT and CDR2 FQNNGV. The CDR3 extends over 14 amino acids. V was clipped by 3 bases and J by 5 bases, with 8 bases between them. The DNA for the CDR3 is TGTGCCAGCAGCTTTTTTATCAGGGCCAACGTCCTGACTTTC. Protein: CASSFFIRANVLTF. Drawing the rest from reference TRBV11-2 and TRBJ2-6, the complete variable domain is EAGVAQSPRYKIIEKRQSVAFWCNPISGHATLYWYQQILGQGPKLLIQFQNNGVVDDSQLPKDRFSAERLKGVDSTLKIQPAKLEDSAVYLCASSFFIRANVLTFGAGSRLTVL.

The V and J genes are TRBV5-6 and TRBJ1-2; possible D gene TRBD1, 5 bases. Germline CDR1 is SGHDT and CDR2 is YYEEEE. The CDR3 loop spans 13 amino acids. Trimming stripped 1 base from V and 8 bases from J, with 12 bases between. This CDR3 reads CASSLTAGLGYTF. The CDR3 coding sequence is TGTGCCAGCAGCTTGACGGCGGGGCTGGGCTACACCTTC.

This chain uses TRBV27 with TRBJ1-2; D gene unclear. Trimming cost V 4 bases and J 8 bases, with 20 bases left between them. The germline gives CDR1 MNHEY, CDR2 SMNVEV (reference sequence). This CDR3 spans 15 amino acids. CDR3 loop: CASSSTPQGIGGYTF. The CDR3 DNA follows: TGTGCCAGCAGTTCTACGCCCCAAGGAATAGGCGGCTACACCTTC.